This TCR beta chain was identified in a study of preoperative IRX-2 immunotherapy in early breast cancer. CDR3 length: 20 amino acids. V lost 10 bases to trimming and J lost 1 base, with 34 bases between them. This clone has a single count. As to treatment: preoperative locoregional IRX-2 cytokine immunotherapy. Patients received preoperative, locoregional IRX-2 cytokine immunotherapy in a phase Ib study. Data came from immunoSEQ multiplex PCR; TCRdb stores just in-frame clones and leaves some out. Here the sample spans over 20,000 clones, approximately 80% being singletons. The sequence was collected from a human donor with breast cancer. Here the sequenced sample was lymph node tissue, taken after IRX-2 immunotherapy. J is TRBJ1-1 and V is TRBV6-7; D might be TRBD1 (5 bases). TRBV6-7 is given ORF status, its function remaining uncertain. The CDR3 sequence: CAIISGTRPPHKLGNTEAFF. Here the CDR3 DNA reads TGTGCCATTATATCGGGGACTCGCCCCCCTCATAAGTTGGGGAACACTGAAGCTTTCTTT.